These 26 T cell receptor beta chains were sequenced from one sample in a study of T-cell memory formation after mild COVID-19. TCRdb fed the 5' RACE reads into MiXCR, producing one record per CDR3 protein. The repertoire consists of hundreds of thousands of distinct CDR3 sequences, with approximately 15% occurring once and the leading ten covering 20% to 25%. The source material was PBMCs or a T cell subset sorted from them (not recorded which). These receptors were taken from a man younger than 30 who had mild COVID-19 (a few samples of this study predate the infection). Cell type and time point are not known.

The genes are TRBV19 and TRBJ1-1, with a tentative D call TRBD1 (6 bases). Germline lookup yields CDR1 LNHDA and CDR2 SQIVND (reference sequence). The CDR3 loop spans 17 amino acids. V gave up 4 bases and J gave up 0 bases, with 18 bases separating them. CDR3: CASSKNRQSGVNTEAFF. The CDR3 DNA reads TGTGCCAGTAGTAAAAACCGACAGTCAGGGGTGAACACTGAAGCTTTCTTT.

This clonotype occurred a few times. The V and J genes are TRBV10-2 and TRBJ1-5; D is unclear. V was trimmed by 2 bases and J by 7 bases, leaving 6 bases between them. The CDR3 is 12 amino acids. From germline, CDR1 is WSHSY and CDR2 SAAADI. DNA for the CDR3: TGCGCCAGCAGTGAGGGGAAACAGCCCCAGCATTTT. It translates to CASSEGKQPQHF.

The V call is TRBV7-2, the J call TRBJ2-2, with D possibly matching TRBD2 (5 bases). Germline values: CDR1 SGHTA, CDR2 FQGNSA. CDR3 length: 16 amino acids. V was cut by 2 bases and J by 4 bases, with 14 bases left in between. The CDR3 spells CASSLIVRVPTGELFF. The DNA for the CDR3 is TGTGCCAGCAGCTTAATCGTGCGGGTTCCCACCGGGGAGCTGTTTTTT.

This clonotype was recorded a few times. This chain connects TRBV5-1 to TRBJ2-7; weak D call: TRBD2 (6 bases). The germline V gene encodes CDR1 SGHRS and CDR2 YFSETQ. V was cut by 4 bases and J by 6 bases, with 17 bases left in between. This CDR3 spans 14 amino acids. CDR3 loop: CASSTGSPGTEQYV. DNA of the CDR3: TGCGCCAGCAGCACCGGGAGTCCCGGGACCGAGCAGTACGTC.

The V gene is TRBV28, the J gene TRBJ2-1, with D possibly being TRBD2 (7 bases). V was shortened by 2 bases and J by 8 bases, with 16 bases between the two germline ends. This CDR3 region has 15 residues. CDR1 and CDR2 (germline): MDHEN, SYDVKM. CDR3 sequence (DNA): TGTGCCAGCAGTTTAGGGGGGGCGCGGAAGGATGAGCAGTTCTTC. Translation: CASSLGGARKDEQFF.

Many counts were recorded for this clonotype. This chain links TRBV10-2 with TRBJ1-3, with 7 nucleotides matching TRBD1. Germline V gene sequence: CDR1 WSHSY, CDR2 SAAADI. The V segment lost 7 bases and the J segment 2 bases; nucleotides outside the gene matches: 2. The CDR3 extends over 13 amino acids. For the CDR3, the DNA is TGCGCCAGCACTGACAGGGCTGGAAACACCATATATTTT. Translation: CASTDRAGNTIYF.

The chain is built from TRBV29-1 and TRBJ1-2; tentative D call: TRBD1 (6 bases). Germline CDR1 reads SQVTM; CDR2 reads ANQGSEA. The V and J ends lost 7 bases and 5 bases respectively, with 11 bases between them. The CDR3 spans 11 residues. CDR3 DNA: TGCAGCGGGTACAGGGAGTATGGCTACACCTTC. This codes for CSGYREYGYTF.

This clonotype was seen repeatedly, ten times or more. The gene calls are TRBV19 and TRBJ2-5; D gene unclear. The CDR3 consists of 12 residues. Germline V gives CDR1 LNHDA, CDR2 SQIVND (reference sequence). The V gene lost 1 base and the J gene lost 2 bases, with 2 bases spanning the gap. The CDR3 coding sequence is TGTGCCAGTAGTATAGGTCAAGAGACCCAGTACTTC. This encodes CASSIGQETQYF.

This chain connects TRBV5-4 to TRBJ1-2; TRBD1 matches at 7 bases. Germline CDR1 reads SGHNT; CDR2 reads YYREEE (reference sequence). J lost 5 bases, V lost 4 bases, and 5 bases had no gene match. The CDR3 is 13 residues long. The CDR3 sequence is CASSLDRKYGYTF. The CDR3 DNA reads as TGTGCCAGCAGCCTGGACAGGAAATATGGCTACACCTTC.

This clonotype was counted only a few times. The chain employs TRBV14 and TRBJ2-7; 7 nucleotides align to TRBD1. The trim removed 1 base at V and 3 bases at J, leaving 9 bases unmatched. The CDR3 spans 16 residues. Germline V CDR1 and CDR2: SGHDN, FVKESK. The CDR3 DNA reads as TGTGCCAGCAGCCAAGGATTGGGACAGAATAACTACGAGCAGTACTTC. Its translation is CASSQGLGQNNYEQYF.

This clonotype was recorded a few times. The CDR3 here is CASSATGLAGEDTQYF. The CDR3, as DNA: TGCGCCAGCAGCGCCACCGGACTAGCGGGGGAAGATACGCAGTATTTT. The chain has TRBV5-1 and TRBJ2-3, with 13 bases matching TRBD2. Germline CDR1 SGHRS, CDR2 YFSETQ. The CDR3 loop spans 16 amino acids. With 4 bases clipped from V and 5 bases from J, the junction kept 7 bases outside the gene matches.

There are a few counts of this clonotype. This chain connects TRBV3-1 to TRBJ2-3, with a weak D call TRBD2 (7 bases). V dropped 4 bases and J dropped 0 bases, with 20 bases sitting between them. Per the germline V gene, CDR1 is LGHDT and CDR2 is YNNKEL (reference sequence). This CDR3 region has 18 residues. The CDR3 sequence is CASSLEIPGGTSTDTQYF. The CDR3 DNA reads as TGTGCCAGCAGCCTCGAGATTCCGGGGGGCACTAGCACAGATACGCAGTATTTT.

The CDR3 DNA follows: TGTGCCAGCAGTAAACAGGGGACCACCGGGGAGCTGTTTTTT. Its protein product is CASSKQGTTGELFF. The gene calls are TRBV12-3 or TRBV12-4 and TRBJ2-2; 7 bases match TRBD1. The CDR3 contains 14 residues. With V trimmed by 5 bases and J by 4 bases, 4 bases remained unmatched.

The rearrangement joins TRBV19 to TRBJ2-7; tentatively, D is TRBD1 (6 bases). CDR1 and CDR2 (germline): LNHDA, SQIVND (reference sequence). Deletions cut 3 bases from V and 3 bases from J, with 9 bases between. The CDR3 is 13 residues long. DNA for the CDR3: TGTGCCAGTAGTATCGGGACAAACTACGAGCAGTACGTC. Its protein is CASSIGTNYEQYV.

V is TRBV7-2 and J is TRBJ2-1, with TRBD2 matching 9 bases. Germline V lookup: CDR1 SGHTA, CDR2 FQGNSA. This CDR3 comprises 16 residues. Trimming took 5 bases from V and 5 from J; bases not matched to a gene: 10. The CDR3 is CASSPWAGGRDNEQFF. CDR3 sequence (DNA): TGTGCCAGCAGCCCTTGGGCGGGGGGGCGTGACAATGAGCAGTTCTTC. Variable domain in full (rest from reference TRBV7-2 and TRBJ2-1): GAGVSQSPSNKVTEKGKDVELRCDPISGHTALYWYRQSLGQGLEFLIYFQGNSAPDKSGLPSDRFSAERTGGSVSTLTIQRTQQEDSAVYLCASSPWAGGRDNEQFFGPGTRLTVL.

A few counts support this clonotype. The rearrangement uses TRBV6-5 and TRBJ2-5; no definite D call. Between the trimmed V and J ends, which lost 1 base and 1 base, there was a span of 7 bases. The CDR3 contains 14 residues. Germline values: CDR1 MNHEY, CDR2 SVGAGI. The CDR3, as DNA: TGTGCCAGCAGTTACTGGCCCGGCCAAGAGACCCAGTACTTC. This translates into CASSYWPGQETQYF.

The chain couples TRBV7-6 to TRBJ2-7, with D perhaps matching TRBD1 or TRBD2 (5 bases each). Trimming cost V 5 bases and J 5 bases, with 13 bases left between them. Per germline, CDR1 SGHVS and CDR2 FNYEAQ. CDR3 size: 13 residues. CDR3 region: CASSVGVGDEQYF. In DNA form, the CDR3 reads TGTGCCAGCAGCGTAGGGGTGGGGGACGAGCAGTACTTC.

This clonotype was recorded only once. The chain combines TRBV4-3 with TRBJ2-5, with no clear D. This CDR3 has 13 amino acids. The V end was cut by 0 bases, the J end by 6 bases, with 8 bases between. The germline CDR1 and CDR2 sequences are LGHNA and YSLEER. In DNA, the CDR3 is TGCGCCAGCAGCCAAGAGTCCTACCAGACCCAGTACTTC. Amino acids: CASSQESYQTQYF.

V is TRBV7-9 and J is TRBJ1-4, with D possibly matching TRBD1 (5 bases). V was cut by 3 bases and J by 5 bases, with 13 bases left in between. The germline gives CDR1 SEHNR, CDR2 FQNEAQ (reference sequence). The CDR3 extends over 15 amino acids. In DNA, the CDR3 is TGTGCCAGCAGCTTTATCGGACACAGGAATGAAAAACTGTTTTTT. It codes for CASSFIGHRNEKLFF.

The chain joins TRBV6-5 to TRBJ1-5; TRBD1 agrees at 8 bases. The CDR3 consists of 13 residues. The junction had 5 bases not matched to a gene; V was cut back by 6 bases and J by 7 bases. Germline lookup yields CDR1 MNHEY and CDR2 SVGAGI. The CDR3 loop reads CASRQGARQPQHF. For the CDR3, the DNA is TGTGCCAGCAGGCAGGGGGCAAGGCAGCCCCAGCATTTT.

This clonotype was observed many times. The chain carries TRBV7-9 and TRBJ1-1; perhaps TRBD1 as D (5 bases). The V gene lost 5 bases and the J gene lost 5 bases, with 12 bases spanning the gap. This CDR3 contains 13 residues. The V gene's germline CDR1 is SEHNR and CDR2 FQNEAQ (reference sequence). The CDR3 nucleotides read TGTGCCAGCAGCCTGGGGGGGGATACTGAAGCTTTCTTT. Its protein product is CASSLGGDTEAFF.

The genes are TRBV20-1 and TRBJ1-2; tentative D call: TRBD1 (5 bases). With 0 bases removed from V and 4 bases from J, the gap between germline ends came to 9 bases. The germline V gene encodes CDR1 DFQATT and CDR2 SNEGSKA (reference sequence). This CDR3 is 13 amino acids long. The CDR3 sequence: CSARDRGAYGYTF. CDR3 in DNA: TGCAGTGCTAGAGATCGTGGGGCCTATGGCTACACCTTC.

This clonotype was recorded a few times. This chain joins TRBV5-4 and TRBJ1-2; 9 bases line up with TRBD1. J lost 3 bases, V lost 4 bases, and 4 bases had no gene match. CDR3 length equals 14 residues. The germline CDR1 and CDR2 sequences are SGHNT and YYREEE (reference sequence). The CDR3 bases are TGTGCCAGCAGCGGCCGACAGGGGGACTATGGCTACACCTTC. It codes for CASSGRQGDYGYTF. The full variable domain, rest sourced from reference TRBV5-4 and TRBJ1-2, is ETGVTQSPTHLIKTRGQQVTLRCSSQSGHNTVSWYQQALGQGPQFIFQYYREEENGRGNFPPRFSGLQFPNYSSELNVNALELDDSALYLCASSGRQGDYGYTFGSGTRLTVV.

The J gene is TRBJ2-7, the V gene TRBV6-1; D is ambiguous. Between the trimmed V and J ends, which lost 6 bases and 3 bases, there was a span of 9 bases. The CDR3 consists of 12 residues. Germline V lookup: CDR1 MNHNS, CDR2 SASEGT. CDR3 DNA sequence: TGTGCCAGCAGAGGACGGAGCTACGAGCAGTACTTC. Translated, it gives CASRGRSYEQYF.

This clonotype was picked up a small number of times. The chain links TRBV20-1 to TRBJ2-7; tentative D call: TRBD2 (5 bases). V was trimmed by 5 bases and J by 4 bases, leaving 12 bases between them. The CDR3 runs 12 residues. Germline CDR1 DFQATT, CDR2 SNEGSKA (reference sequence). As DNA, the CDR3 is TGCAGTGCTTCGAGCGGACTGTACGAGCAGTACTTC. Protein: CSASSGLYEQYF.

In its sample, this clonotype was seen many times. The gene calls are TRBV9 and TRBJ2-3; 12 bases are a match to TRBD2. CDR1 and CDR2 (germline): SGDLS, YYNGEE. Trimming took 3 bases from V and 3 from J; bases not matched to a gene: 2. This CDR3 contains 15 residues. The CDR3 DNA reads as TGTGCCAGCAGCGGAGGACTAGCGGGGACAGATACGCAGTATTTT. This gives the protein CASSGGLAGTDTQYF. The full variable domain, its missing parts supplied by reference TRBV9 and TRBJ2-3, is DSGVTQTPKHLITATGQRVTLRCSPRSGDLSVYWYQQSLDQGLQFLIQYYNGEERAKGNILERFSAQQFPDLHSELNLSSLELGDSALYFCASSGGLAGTDTQYFGPGTRLTVL.